These 3 T cell receptor beta chains share one sample of origin, sequenced in a study of blood T cell repertoires in COVID-19. Repertoires were generated with immunoSEQ multiplex PCR, while TCRdb's copy carries only in-frame clones and drops some. Altogether roughly 160,000 clones are present, approximately 82% being singletons, with the ten largest covering roughly 19%. The sequenced sample was peripheral blood. The receptors were sampled from a woman in her 70s who had recovered from COVID-19.

The chain recombines TRBV11-3 with TRBJ2-1; 9 bases align to TRBD2. V was clipped by 0 bases and J by 6 bases; unmatched bases: 12. The CDR3 runs 18 residues. Germline V gene sequence: CDR1 SGHNT, CDR2 YENEEA. The CDR3 DNA is TGTGCCAGCAGCTTAGATCGTTGGGGTAGCGGGAGTCCCAATGAGCAGTTCTTC. It encodes CASSLDRWGSGSPNEQFF.

The rearrangement uses TRBV19 and TRBJ1-5; D gene ambiguous. V was pared by 5 bases and J by 5 bases, with 16 bases between. The germline gives CDR1 LNHDA, CDR2 SQIVND (reference sequence). The CDR3 loop spans 15 amino acids. The CDR3 DNA follows: TGTGCCAGTAGTGTCACATGGGCTACCGATCAGCCCCAGCATTTT. Protein sequence: CASSVTWATDQPQHF.

In nucleotides, the CDR3 is TGTGCCAGCAGCCCTGGACTAGCGACCACAGATACGCAGTATTTT. It yields the protein CASSPGLATTDTQYF. This chain connects TRBV5-4 to TRBJ2-3; 9 positions match TRBD2. V lost 4 bases to trimming and J lost 2 bases; unmatched junction nucleotides: 5. CDR3 size: 15 residues. Germline V gene data show CDR1 as SGHNT and CDR2 as YYREEE (reference sequence). Full variable domain (outside the CDR3, taken from reference TRBV5-4 and TRBJ2-3): ETGVTQSPTHLIKTRGQQVTLRCSSQSGHNTVSWYQQALGQGPQFIFQYYREEENGRGNFPPRFSGLQFPNYSSELNVNALELDDSALYLCASSPGLATTDTQYFGPGTRLTVL.